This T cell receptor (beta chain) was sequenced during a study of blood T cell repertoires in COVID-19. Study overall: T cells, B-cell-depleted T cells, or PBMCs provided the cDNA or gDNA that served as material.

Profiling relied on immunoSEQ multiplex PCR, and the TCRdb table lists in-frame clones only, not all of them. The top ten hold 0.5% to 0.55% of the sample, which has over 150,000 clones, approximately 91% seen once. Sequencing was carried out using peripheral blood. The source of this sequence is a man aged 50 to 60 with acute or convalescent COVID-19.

As DNA, the CDR3 is TGTGCCAGCAGCTTACGTCATCGGACAGGAGCGAACACTGAAGCTTTCTTT. Translation gives CASSLRHRTGANTEAFF. The gene calls are TRBV7-9 and TRBJ1-1; TRBD1 aligns across 7 bases. V shed 2 bases, J shed 1 base, and the junction held 10 bases outside the gene matches. Germline V CDR1 and CDR2: SEHNR, FQNEAQ (reference sequence). This CDR3 spans 17 amino acids.